This T cell receptor (beta chain) was obtained from a study of CD8 T cells in Susac syndrome. RNA amounts of about 0.5 to 1 ug underwent reverse transcription with random hexamers. TCRdb reprocessed the immunoSEQ multiplex PCR reads with MiXCR, giving one entry per CDR3 protein. The sample consists of around 71,000 distinct CDR3 sequences, over 90% of them appearing once. CDR1 is SGDLS and CDR2 is YYNGEE in the germline V gene. The CDR3 has 15 residues. V lost 0 bases and J 4 bases, leaving 13 bases between the germline ends. V is TRBV9 and J is TRBJ2-5; D assignment may be TRBD1 or TRBD2 (6 bases each). Sequencing was done on a sample of CD4+ T cells from PBMCs. The receptor was isolated from a human donor with multiple sclerosis. The CDR3 region is CASSVAGGRGETQYF. Here the CDR3 DNA reads TGTGCCAGCAGCGTAGCTGGGGGGCGCGGAGAGACCCAGTACTTC.